The 23 T cell receptor beta chains listed next were all sequenced from one sample in a study of blood T cell repertoires in COVID-19. Profiled with immunoSEQ multiplex PCR; TCRdb holds only in-frame clones, not every one. Here the sample spans around 130,000 clones, around 82% being singletons. Sequencing was done on a sample of peripheral blood. The receptors here all came from a human donor in a cohort sampled during active COVID-19.

The chain joins TRBV6-5 to TRBJ2-2, with 7 bases aligning to TRBD2. With 8 bases clipped from V and 7 bases from J, the junction kept 1 base outside the gene matches. The CDR3 sequence is 11 residues long. Germline V gene data show CDR1 as MNHEY and CDR2 as SVGAGI. In DNA form, the CDR3 reads TGTGCCAGCCGGGGGGTCGGGGAGCTGTTTTTT. It specifies CASRGVGELFF.

This sequence joins TRBV11-1 and TRBJ1-1, with 8 bases that match TRBD1. Trimming took 2 bases from V and 6 from J; bases not matched to a gene: 11. CDR3 length: 16 residues. CDR1 and CDR2 from the germline V gene are SGHAT and FQDESV (reference sequence). DNA for the CDR3: TGTGCCAGCAGCTTAAACAGGGGGGGCGGAAGGTCTGAAGCTTTCTTT. Translated, it gives CASSLNRGGGRSEAFF.

The chain employs TRBV10-3 and TRBJ1-5, with TRBD1 matching 7 bases. V was clipped by 2 bases and J by 4 bases; unmatched bases: 8. Germline CDR1 is ENHRY and CDR2 is SYGVKD. The CDR3 is made up of 16 amino acids. The CDR3 reads CAISESGTGDNQPQHF. CDR3 nucleotides: TGTGCCATCAGTGAGAGCGGAACAGGGGATAATCAGCCCCAGCATTTT.

V usage is TRBV7-2 and J usage is TRBJ2-5; D is undetermined. V was shortened by 2 bases and J by 2 bases, with 6 bases between the two germline ends. The CDR3 length is 13 residues. Germline V gene data show CDR1 as SGHTA and CDR2 as FQGNSA. Here the CDR3 reads CASSLYQQETQYF. CDR3 nucleotides: TGTGCCAGCAGCTTATATCAGCAAGAGACCCAGTACTTC.

The chain combines TRBV21-1 with TRBJ2-7; the table assigns TRBD2, which was not confirmed against the DNA. TRBV21-1 is termed a pseudogene. This CDR3 has 17 residues. CDR3 coding DNA: TGTGCCAGCAGCGATCGACGGACTAGCGGGGGTTCCTACGAGCAGTACTTC. Protein product: CASSDRRTSGGSYEQYF.

This chain joins TRBV19 and TRBJ2-7, with a possible D match to TRBD1 (6 bases). V lost 5 bases to trimming and J lost 0 bases, with 14 bases between them. The CDR3 length is 15 residues. CDR1 is LNHDA, CDR2 SQIVND, per germline (reference sequence). CDR3 nucleotide sequence: TGTGCCAGTAGTCACAGGGATCCCCTCTCCTACGAGCAGTACTTC. The encoded protein is CASSHRDPLSYEQYF.

Remarks on this clone: The junction differs from germline at one of its ends, possibly a read error. The chain is built from TRBV5-1 and TRBJ2-7; D perhaps matches TRBD2 (6 bases). The CDR3 consists of 12 residues. Germline-derived CDR1 and CDR2 are SGHRS and YFSETQ. CDR3: CASSLVGSGVSF. In DNA form, the CDR3 reads TGCGCCAGCAGCTTGGTCGGGTCGGGGGTGTCCTTC. Full variable domain (remainder filled in from reference TRBV5-1 and TRBJ2-7): KAGVTQTPRYLIKTRGQQVTLSCSPISGHRSVSWYQQTPGQGLQFLFEYFSETQRNKGNFPGRFSGRQFSNSRSEMNVSTLELGDSALYLCASSLVGSGVSFGPGTRLTVT.

The CDR3 nucleotides are TGTGCCAGCAGCTTCCAGGGTCCCAATGAAAAACTGTTTTTT. As protein: CASSFQGPNEKLFF. The V call is TRBV7-9, the J call TRBJ1-4, with D tentatively TRBD1 (5 bases). From germline, CDR1 is SEHNR and CDR2 FQNEAQ (reference sequence). Trimming stripped 3 bases from V and 5 bases from J, with 10 bases between. This CDR3 is built from 14 residues.

The chain carries TRBV25-1 and TRBJ2-1; tentative D call: TRBD2 (6 bases). This CDR3 is built from 14 residues. Germline CDR1 is MGHDK and CDR2 is SYGVNS. With 8 bases removed from V and 4 bases from J, the gap between germline ends came to 15 bases. The CDR3 nucleotides are TGTGCCAGCGGTATGGGACTTACGTACAATGAGCAGTTCTTC. Amino acids: CASGMGLTYNEQFF.

The V gene is TRBV11-2, the J gene TRBJ2-2; 9 bases fit TRBD2. The germline V gene encodes CDR1 SGHAT and CDR2 FQNNGV. This CDR3 comprises 18 residues. The J segment lost 6 bases and the V segment lost 1 base, leaving 12 bases of the junction unmatched. The CDR3 nucleotides read TGTGCCAGCAGCTTAGTATCAAGTTGGCTAGCGGGGTCCGGGGAGCTGTTTTTT. It yields the protein CASSLVSSWLAGSGELFF.

This clone came up once. The chain couples TRBV10-2 to TRBJ2-1; 9 nucleotides align to TRBD2. V lost 0 bases and J lost 4; bases outside the gene matches: 4. Germline V gene data show CDR1 as WSHSY and CDR2 as SAAADI. The CDR3 has 16 amino acids. The CDR3 DNA reads as TGCGCCAGCAGTGAGTCCCCGGCGGGGGGGTACAATGAGCAGTTCTTC. Translating gives CASSESPAGGYNEQFF.

This sequence joins TRBV14 and TRBJ2-5; D possibly corresponds to TRBD1 (5 bases). Trimming left V 1 base short and J 4 bases short, with 10 bases between. CDR3 length: 14 residues. Germline V gives CDR1 SGHDN, CDR2 FVKESK. The CDR3 spells CASSQVRQPETQYF. Written as DNA, the CDR3 is TGTGCCAGCAGCCAAGTGCGACAGCCAGAGACCCAGTACTTC.

V gene TRBV2 combines with J gene TRBJ2-7, with 9 positions matching TRBD1. J was trimmed by 4 bases and V by 6 bases; bases with no gene match: 7. CDR1 is SNHLY, CDR2 FYNNEI, per germline. This CDR3 contains 14 residues. The CDR3 spells CASSLQGALYEQYF. The CDR3 DNA reads TGTGCCAGCAGCCTACAGGGGGCCCTGTACGAGCAGTACTTC.

J is TRBJ1-5 and V is TRBV7-6, with 7 bases fitting TRBD1. CDR1 is SGHVS, CDR2 FNYEAQ, per germline. This CDR3 region has 16 residues. V gave up 3 bases and J gave up 1 base; unmatched junction bases: 6. The CDR3: CASSFGNRGSNQPQHF. The CDR3 nucleotides read TGTGCCAGCAGCTTCGGAAACAGGGGAAGCAATCAGCCCCAGCATTTT.

Concerning this clone: The junction departs from germline at one end; a sequencing error may be responsible. Other DNA sequences in the same sample also yield this CDR3. The chain has TRBV6-5 and TRBJ1-1, with no clear D. The CDR3 extends over 16 amino acids. Germline V lookup: CDR1 MNHEY, CDR2 SVGAGI. The CDR3 DNA sequence: TGTGCCAGCAGCTACTCAGCGGCAGAGAGTAACACTGAAGCTTTCTTT. It translates to CASSYSAAESNTEAFF.

The rearrangement uses TRBV27 and TRBJ1-6, with 7 bases that match TRBD1. V dropped 4 bases and J dropped 9; count of bases not matched to a gene: 9. Germline V gene lookup returns CDR1 MNHEY and CDR2 SMNVEV (reference sequence). The CDR3 has 15 amino acids. CDR3 in amino acids: CASSSEGARFSPLHF. CDR3 coding DNA: TGTGCCAGCAGTTCGGAGGGGGCCCGTTTTTCACCCCTCCACTTT.

The CDR3 coding sequence is TGTGCCAGTAGTGGGGACGGGGACAGAGAGTTCTTC. This codes for CASSGDGDREFF. V is TRBV19 and J is TRBJ2-1; 7 nucleotides match TRBD1. The trim removed 5 bases at V and 14 bases at J, leaving 9 bases unmatched. CDR1 and CDR2 from the germline V gene are LNHDA and SQIVND (reference sequence). This CDR3 comprises 12 residues.

The V call is TRBV5-6, the J call TRBJ2-7, with 8 bases lining up with TRBD2. This CDR3 has 14 amino acids. The V gene's germline CDR1 is SGHDT and CDR2 YYEEEE. The junction had 4 bases not matched to a gene; V was cut back by 2 bases and J by 3 bases. The chain's CDR3 is CASSFRGGLYEQYF. The CDR3 region has the DNA TGTGCCAGCAGCTTCCGGGGGGGCCTCTACGAGCAGTACTTC.

V gene TRBV5-5 combines with J gene TRBJ2-7, with 9 bases fitting TRBD1. The CDR3 sequence is 15 residues long. Trimming removed 3 bases from V and 7 bases from J; junction bases left unmatched: 11. CDR1 is SGHKS, CDR2 YYEKEE, per germline (reference sequence). CDR3: CASSSTGQGSGEQYF. As DNA, the CDR3 is TGTGCCAGCAGCTCCACGGGACAGGGTTCGGGGGAGCAGTACTTC.

The chain links TRBV5-1 to TRBJ1-5; D might be TRBD1 (6 bases). CDR3 size: 15 residues. The V gene lost 0 bases and the J gene lost 4 bases, with 11 bases spanning the gap. Germline CDR1 and CDR2: SGHRS and YFSETQ. CDR3 DNA sequence: TGCGCCAGCAGCTTGGATTGGGGGCCTAATCAGCCCCAGCATTTT. Encoded protein: CASSLDWGPNQPQHF.

CDR3 DNA sequence: TGTGCCAGCAGCGTAGACTCACAGTTGAACACCGGGGAGCTGTTTTTT. This sequence encodes CASSVDSQLNTGELFF. J is TRBJ2-2 and V is TRBV9, with unresolved D. V was shortened by 0 bases and J by 1 base, with 10 bases between the two germline ends. The length of the CDR3 is 16 residues. Germline-derived CDR1 and CDR2 are SGDLS and YYNGEE.

The gene calls are TRBV5-1 and TRBJ1-4; D possibly corresponds to TRBD1 (5 bases). The germline V gene encodes CDR1 SGHRS and CDR2 YFSETQ. This CDR3 is built from 14 residues. With 0 bases removed from V and 7 bases from J, the gap between germline ends came to 10 bases. CDR3 region: CASSLGQRGEKLFF. CDR3 nucleotides: TGCGCCAGCAGCTTGGGACAGAGAGGTGAAAAACTGTTTTTT.

This clone was seen only once. The genes are TRBV10-1 and TRBJ2-2; D is uncertain. V was cut by 5 bases and J by 7 bases, with 14 bases left in between. The germline V gene encodes CDR1 WNHNN and CDR2 SYGVQD (reference sequence). The CDR3 totals 14 residues. Here the CDR3 DNA reads TGCGCCAGCAGTCCCACTGATAGTGGCGGGGAGCTGTTTTTT. Translation: CASSPTDSGGELFF.